The next 3 T cell receptor beta chains were all read from a single sample in a study of cytomegalovirus exposure and HLA in healthy donors. This table comes from immunoSEQ multiplex PCR, and its TCRdb copy is limited to in-frame clones, with some not included. The data hold roughly 79,000 clones, with 90% to 95% observed a single time. The sequenced material came from PBMCs. Every receptor here comes from a man aged 18-30 years in good health and CMV-seronegative.

In DNA, the CDR3 is TGTGCCAGCAGTACCACAGGGGGCGATGAAAAACTGTTTTTT. Protein sequence: CASSTTGGDEKLFF. The V gene is TRBV27, the J gene TRBJ1-4; TRBD1 matches at 9 bases. After removal of 5 bases from V and 6 bases from J, the junction contained 4 bases not matched to a gene. CDR3 length: 14 residues. CDR1 and CDR2 from the germline V gene are MNHEY and SMNVEV (reference sequence).

V and J are TRBV7-6 and TRBJ2-7; 7 positions agree with TRBD1. CDR1 and CDR2 from the germline V gene are SGHVS and FNYEAQ. J gave up 7 bases and V 7 bases, and 16 bases lay outside the gene matches. The CDR3 has 15 amino acids. The CDR3, as DNA: TGTGCCAGCACGGAACAGGGGTCAACGCCTTTGGAGCAGTACTTC. This sequence encodes CASTEQGSTPLEQYF.

This rearrangement joins TRBV6-5 to TRBJ1-6; 8 nucleotides line up with TRBD1. The CDR3 consists of 16 residues. CDR1 and CDR2 (germline): MNHEY, SVGAGI. The V segment lost 4 bases and the J segment 5 bases; nucleotides outside the gene matches: 7. The CDR3 loop reads CASSSAGTGDNSPLHF. CDR3 bases: TGTGCCAGCAGTTCTGCCGGGACAGGAGATAATTCACCCCTCCACTTT.